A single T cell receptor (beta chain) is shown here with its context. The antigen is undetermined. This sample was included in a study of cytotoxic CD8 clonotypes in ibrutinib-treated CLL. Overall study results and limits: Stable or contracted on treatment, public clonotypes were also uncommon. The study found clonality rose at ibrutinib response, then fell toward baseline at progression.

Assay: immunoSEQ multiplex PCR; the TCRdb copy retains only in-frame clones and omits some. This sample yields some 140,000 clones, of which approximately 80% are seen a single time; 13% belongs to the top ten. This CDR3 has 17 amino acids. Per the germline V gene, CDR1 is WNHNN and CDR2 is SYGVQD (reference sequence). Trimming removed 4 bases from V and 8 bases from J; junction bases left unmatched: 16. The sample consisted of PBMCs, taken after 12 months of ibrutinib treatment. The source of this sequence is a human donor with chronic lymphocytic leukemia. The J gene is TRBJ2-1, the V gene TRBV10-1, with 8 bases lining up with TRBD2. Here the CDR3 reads CASSAKLADFPGDEQFF. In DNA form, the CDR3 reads TGCGCCAGCAGTGCGAAACTAGCGGACTTCCCTGGGGATGAGCAGTTCTTC.